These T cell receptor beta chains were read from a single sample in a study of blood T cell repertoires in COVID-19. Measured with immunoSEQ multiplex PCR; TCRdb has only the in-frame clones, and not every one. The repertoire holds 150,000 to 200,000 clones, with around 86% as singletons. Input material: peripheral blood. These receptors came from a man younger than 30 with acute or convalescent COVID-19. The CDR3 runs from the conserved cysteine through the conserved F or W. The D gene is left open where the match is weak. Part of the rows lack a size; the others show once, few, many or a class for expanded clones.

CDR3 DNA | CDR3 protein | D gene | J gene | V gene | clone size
TGTGCCAGCAGATCGGGGGGTAGCGCCGGGGAGCTGTTTTTT | CASRSGGSAGELFF | TRBD2 | TRBJ2-2 | TRBV28 | .
TGTGCCAGTAGTACCGCGGGAAACACCATATATTTT | CASSTAGNTIYF | . | TRBJ1-3 | TRBV19 | .
TGCGCCAGCAGCACCGGACACACTGGGGCCAACGTCCTGACTTTC | CASSTGHTGANVLTF | . | TRBJ2-6 | TRBV5-1 | .
TGTGCCAGCAGCTTAGACCTACAGGGTCGTGGCTCCTACGAGCAGTACTTC | CASSLDLQGRGSYEQYF | . | TRBJ2-7 | TRBV7-9 | .
TGTGCCAGCAGTTACGTCGGACTGGATTACAATGAGCAGTTCTTC | CASSYVGLDYNEQFF | . | TRBJ2-1 | TRBV6-2/TRBV6-3 | .
TGTGCCAGCAGCCGAACAGGTTACGAGCAGTACTTC | CASSRTGYEQYF | . | TRBJ2-7 | TRBV7-8 | .
TGTGCCAGCAGCTTGACACTGAGCTCCTACAATGAGCAGTTCTTC | CASSLTLSSYNEQFF | . | TRBJ2-1 | TRBV11-3 | once
TGTGCCAGCAGTTCCCGGGGGAACACTGAAGCTTTCTTT | CASSSRGNTEAFF | . | TRBJ1-1 | TRBV6-6 | .
TGTGCCAGCAGTCCTAAAGCGGGGAGCTCCTACAATGAGCAGTTCTTC | CASSPKAGSSYNEQFF | TRBD2 | TRBJ2-1 | TRBV7-9 | .
TGTGCCAGCAGTTTTAAACAGCGAAACACCATATATTTT | CASSFKQRNTIYF | . | TRBJ1-3 | TRBV12-3/TRBV12-4 | .
TGTGCCAGCAGTAGCGACAGGGGCACTAATGAAAAACTGTTTTTT | CASSSDRGTNEKLFF | TRBD1 | TRBJ1-4 | TRBV28 | once